Listed below are T cell receptor beta chains from one sample, sequenced in a study of memory CD4+ T cells and cytomegalovirus serostatus. Here immunoSEQ multiplex PCR was the method, and the copy in TCRdb shows in-frame clones only, minus some. The sample lists tens of thousands of clones; about 73% were seen once. Sequences were obtained from memory CD4+ T cells from blood. The receptor source for this set is an adult in good health and CMV-seronegative. Each CDR3 is given without its conserved first and last residue.

CDR3aa: ASGLFLAGVYSDEQF; len: 15; v_gene: TRBV12-5
CDR3aa: ASSSNRGFTEAF; len: 12; v_gene: TRBV6-1
CDR3aa: ASSEKRGPHEQY; len: 12; v_gene: TRBV2
CDR3aa: ASSPPVSSFSGELF; len: 14; v_gene: TRBV18
CDR3aa: ASSAVKGNYGYT; len: 12; v_gene: TRBV2
CDR3aa: ASSYNPRTDEYEQY; len: 14; v_gene: TRBV6-6
CDR3aa: ASSLAGGETQY; len: 11; v_gene: TRBV5-4
CDR3aa: ASSLWDSDNEQF; len: 12; v_gene: TRBV5-1
CDR3aa: ASSLGQGAQPQH; len: 12; v_gene: TRBV7-2
CDR3aa: ASSFIGPYEQY; len: 11; v_gene: TRBV6-5
CDR3aa: ASSEKGAFAIGGYNEQF; len: 17; v_gene: TRBV10-2
CDR3aa: ASSRDRDQPQH; len: 11; v_gene: TRBV5-8
CDR3aa: ASSLADLGGSWYGYT; len: 15; v_gene: TRBV7-9
CDR3aa: ASSFKDTQY; len: 9; v_gene: TRBV11-3
CDR3aa: ASSLAGYGYT; len: 10; v_gene: TRBV7-9
CDR3aa: ASSLSGRDTQY; len: 11; v_gene: TRBV7-2
CDR3aa: ASTALGPPGFQPQH; len: 14; v_gene: TRBV7-8
CDR3aa: ASSFGGQGAYEQY; len: 13; v_gene: TRBV12-1
CDR3aa: ASSPLREAIGGYT; len: 13; v_gene: TRBV19
CDR3aa: ASRLTSGRPTSTDTQY; len: 16; v_gene: TRBV5-1
CDR3aa: ASSPVTGSNEKLF; len: 13; v_gene: TRBV5-1
CDR3aa: AWSVPEGGYT; len: 10; v_gene: TRBV30
CDR3aa: ASSLDRAGYGYT; len: 12; v_gene: TRBV27
CDR3aa: ASSFSGTGLYNSPLH; len: 15; v_gene: TRBV7-9
CDR3aa: ASSLAGGTYEQY; len: 12; v_gene: TRBV10-2
CDR3aa: SAAPYTPYEQY; len: 11; v_gene: TRBV29-1
CDR3aa: ASSYDSSYGYT; len: 11; v_gene: TRBV27